Below, 2 T cell receptor beta chains from the same sample are listed, as sequenced in a study of blood T cells in healthy people across ages. A J-beta primer mix and a sample-barcoded 5' primer were used in a second PCR of about 6 to 12 cycles. TCRdb processed the 5' RACE reads anew with MiXCR; each CDR3 protein has one entry. The table includes fewer than 900,000 distinct CDR3 sequences, around 40% detected once. The sequenced sample consisted of blood. The receptors stem from an older woman in good health.

The chain couples TRBV7-2 to TRBJ2-2, with D unresolved. CDR3 length: 16 amino acids. V lost 2 bases to trimming and J lost 1 base, with 11 bases between them. Germline CDR1 and CDR2: SGHTA and FQGNSA. The CDR3 DNA reads as TGTGCCAGCAGCTTAATCCGACCCGTGAACACCGGGGAGCTGTTTTTT. This sequence encodes CASSLIRPVNTGELFF.

This clonotype turned up a few times. V usage is TRBV7-2 and J usage is TRBJ2-5, with TRBD1 identical over 8 bases. The J call may be mistaken, given a closer DNA end match to TRBJ2-7. This CDR3 is 15 amino acids long. Germline V gene sequence: CDR1 SGHTA, CDR2 FQGNSA. In nucleotides, the CDR3 is TGTGCCAGCAGCCCCGGACAGGGCCAGGTACGCGAGCAGTACTTC. Translating it yields CASSPGQGQVREQYF.